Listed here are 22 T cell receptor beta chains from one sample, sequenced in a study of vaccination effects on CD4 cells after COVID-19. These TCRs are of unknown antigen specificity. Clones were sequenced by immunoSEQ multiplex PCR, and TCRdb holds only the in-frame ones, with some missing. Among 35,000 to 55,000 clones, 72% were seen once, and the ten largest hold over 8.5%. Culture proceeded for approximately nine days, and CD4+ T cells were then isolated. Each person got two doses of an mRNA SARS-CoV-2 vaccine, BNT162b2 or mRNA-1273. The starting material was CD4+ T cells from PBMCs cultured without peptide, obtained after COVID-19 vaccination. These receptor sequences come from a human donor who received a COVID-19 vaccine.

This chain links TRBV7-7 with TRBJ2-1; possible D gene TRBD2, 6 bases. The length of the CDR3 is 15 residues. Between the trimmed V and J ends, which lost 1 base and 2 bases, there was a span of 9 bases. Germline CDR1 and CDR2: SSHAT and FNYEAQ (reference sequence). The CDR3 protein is CASSLVGGPYNEQFF. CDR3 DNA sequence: TGTGCCAGCAGCTTAGTCGGGGGACCCTACAATGAGCAGTTCTTC. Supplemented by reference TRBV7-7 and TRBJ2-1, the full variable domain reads GAGVSQSPRYKVTKRGQDVTLRCDPISSHATLYWYQQALGQGPEFLTYFNYEAQPDKSGLPSDRFSAERPEGSISTLTIQRTEQRDSAMYRCASSLVGGPYNEQFFGPGTRLTVL.

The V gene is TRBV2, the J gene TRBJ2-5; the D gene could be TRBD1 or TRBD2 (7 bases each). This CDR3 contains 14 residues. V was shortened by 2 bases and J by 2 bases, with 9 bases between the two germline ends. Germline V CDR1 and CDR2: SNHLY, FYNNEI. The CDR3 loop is CASSEQGGQETQYF. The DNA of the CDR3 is TGTGCCAGCAGTGAACAGGGGGGGCAAGAGACCCAGTACTTC.

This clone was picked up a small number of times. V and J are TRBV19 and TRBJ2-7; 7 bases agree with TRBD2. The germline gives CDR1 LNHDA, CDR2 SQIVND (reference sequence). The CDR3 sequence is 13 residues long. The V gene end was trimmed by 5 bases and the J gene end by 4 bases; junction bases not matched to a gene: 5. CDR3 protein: CASSRGESYEQYF. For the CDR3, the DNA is TGTGCCAGTAGTCGGGGGGAGAGTTACGAGCAGTACTTC.

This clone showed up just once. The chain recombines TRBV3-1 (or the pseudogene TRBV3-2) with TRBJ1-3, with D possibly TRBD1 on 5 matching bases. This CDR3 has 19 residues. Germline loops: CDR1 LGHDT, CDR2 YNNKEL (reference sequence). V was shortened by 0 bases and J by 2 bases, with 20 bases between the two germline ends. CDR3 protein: CASSQDLTRLGTAGNTIYF. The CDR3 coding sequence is TGTGCCAGCAGCCAAGATCTTACCCGGTTGGGGACTGCTGGAAACACCATATATTTT.

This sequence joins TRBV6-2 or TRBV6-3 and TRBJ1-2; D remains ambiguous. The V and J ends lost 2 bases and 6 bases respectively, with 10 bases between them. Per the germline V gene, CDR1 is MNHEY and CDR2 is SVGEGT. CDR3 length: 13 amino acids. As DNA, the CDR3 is TGTGCCAGCAGTTACCCGCCTCCCAATGGCTACACCTTC. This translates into CASSYPPPNGYTF.

The CDR3 coding sequence is TGCGCCAGCAGCCACATAGCGGGAGGCTACAATGAGCAGTTCTTC. Translating it yields CASSHIAGGYNEQFF. The chain combines TRBV4-1 with TRBJ2-1, with TRBD2 matching 10 bases. This CDR3 is 15 amino acids long. Germline trimming cut 3 bases from V and 3 bases from J; bases unmatched to any gene: 2. CDR1 is MGHRA and CDR2 is YSYEKL in the germline V gene.

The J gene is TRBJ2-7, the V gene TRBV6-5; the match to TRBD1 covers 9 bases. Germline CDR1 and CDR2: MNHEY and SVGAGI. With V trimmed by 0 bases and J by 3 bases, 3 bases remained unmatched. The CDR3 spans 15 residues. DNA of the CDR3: TGTGCCAGCAGTTACTCTACAGGGGGCGACTACGAGCAGTACTTC. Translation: CASSYSTGGDYEQYF.

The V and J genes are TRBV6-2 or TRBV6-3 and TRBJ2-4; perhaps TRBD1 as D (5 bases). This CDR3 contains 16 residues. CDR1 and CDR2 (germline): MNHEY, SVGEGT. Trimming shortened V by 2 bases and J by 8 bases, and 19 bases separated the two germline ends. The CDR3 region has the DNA TGTGCCAGCAGTTACAGGATAGGCATAGGGGCCCACATTCAGTACTTC. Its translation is CASSYRIGIGAHIQYF.

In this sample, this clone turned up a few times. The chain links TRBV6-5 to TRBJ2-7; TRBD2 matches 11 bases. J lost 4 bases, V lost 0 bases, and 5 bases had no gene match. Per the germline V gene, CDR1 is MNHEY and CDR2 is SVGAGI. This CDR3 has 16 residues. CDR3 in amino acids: CASSYSFSGRVYEQYF. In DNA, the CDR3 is TGTGCCAGCAGTTACTCTTTTAGCGGGAGGGTGTACGAGCAGTACTTC.

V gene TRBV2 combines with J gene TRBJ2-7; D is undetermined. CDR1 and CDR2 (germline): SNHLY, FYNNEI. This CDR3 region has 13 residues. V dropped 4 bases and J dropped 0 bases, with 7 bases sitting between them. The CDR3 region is CASSGGRSYEQYF. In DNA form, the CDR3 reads TGTGCCAGCAGTGGTGGGCGCTCCTACGAGCAGTACTTC.

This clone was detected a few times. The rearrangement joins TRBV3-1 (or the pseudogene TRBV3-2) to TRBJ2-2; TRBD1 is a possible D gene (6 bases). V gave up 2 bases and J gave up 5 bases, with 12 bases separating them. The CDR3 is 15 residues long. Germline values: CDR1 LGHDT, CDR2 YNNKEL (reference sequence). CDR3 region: CASSQRTVRTGELFF. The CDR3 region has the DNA TGTGCCAGCAGCCAAAGGACAGTTCGGACCGGGGAGCTGTTTTTT.

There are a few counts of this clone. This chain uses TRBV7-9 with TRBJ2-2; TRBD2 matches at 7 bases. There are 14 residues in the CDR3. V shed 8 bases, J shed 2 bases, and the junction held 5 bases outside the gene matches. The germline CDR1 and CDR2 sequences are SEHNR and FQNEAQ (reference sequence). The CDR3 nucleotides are TGTGCCAGCCTGGGAGGGCTTAACACCGGGGAGCTGTTTTTT. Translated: CASLGGLNTGELFF. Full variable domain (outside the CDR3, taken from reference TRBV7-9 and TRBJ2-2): DTGVSQNPRHKITKRGQNVTFRCDPISEHNRLYWYRQTLGQGPEFLTYFQNEAQLEKSRLLSDRFSAERPKGSFSTLEIQRTEQGDSAMYLCASLGGLNTGELFFGEGSRLTVL.

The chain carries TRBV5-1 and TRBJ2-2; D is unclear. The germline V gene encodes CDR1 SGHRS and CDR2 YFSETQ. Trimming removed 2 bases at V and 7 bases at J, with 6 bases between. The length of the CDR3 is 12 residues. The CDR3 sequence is CASSFAFGELFF. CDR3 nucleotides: TGCGCCAGCAGCTTTGCGTTCGGGGAGCTGTTTTTT.

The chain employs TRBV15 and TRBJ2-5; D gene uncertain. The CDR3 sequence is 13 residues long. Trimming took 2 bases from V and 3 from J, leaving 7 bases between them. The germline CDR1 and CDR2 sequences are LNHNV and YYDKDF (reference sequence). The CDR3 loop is CATSRNREETQYF. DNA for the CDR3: TGTGCCACCAGCAGAAACAGAGAAGAGACCCAGTACTTC.

The DNA for the CDR3 is TGTGCCAGCAGCCAAGTACTACTCCAGACCAACACCGGGGAGCTGTTTTTT. It is translated as CASSQVLLQTNTGELFF. This sequence joins TRBV3-1 (or the pseudogene TRBV3-2) and TRBJ2-2; no clear D gene. The CDR3 loop spans 17 amino acids. The V gene's germline CDR1 is LGHDT and CDR2 YNNKEL (reference sequence). Deletions cut 1 base from V and 2 bases from J, with 14 bases between.

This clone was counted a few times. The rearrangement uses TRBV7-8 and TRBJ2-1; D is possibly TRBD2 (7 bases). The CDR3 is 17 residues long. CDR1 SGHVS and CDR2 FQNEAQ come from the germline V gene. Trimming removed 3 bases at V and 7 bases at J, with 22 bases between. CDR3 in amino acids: CASSFRRMGGARNEQFF. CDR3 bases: TGTGCCAGCAGCTTTCGGAGGATGGGGGGGGCGAGGAATGAGCAGTTCTTC.

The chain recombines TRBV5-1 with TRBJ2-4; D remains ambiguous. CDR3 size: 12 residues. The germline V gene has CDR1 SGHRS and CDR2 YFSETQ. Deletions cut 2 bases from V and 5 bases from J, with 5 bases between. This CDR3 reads CASSLAENIQYF. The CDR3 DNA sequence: TGCGCCAGCAGCTTAGCTGAAAACATTCAGTACTTC.

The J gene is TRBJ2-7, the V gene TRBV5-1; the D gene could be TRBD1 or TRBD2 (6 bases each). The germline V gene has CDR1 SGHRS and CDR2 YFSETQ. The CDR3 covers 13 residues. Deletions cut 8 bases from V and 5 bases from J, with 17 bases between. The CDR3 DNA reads TGCGCCAGATTCCTTAGGGGGGTCAACGAGCAGTACTTC. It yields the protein CARFLRGVNEQYF.

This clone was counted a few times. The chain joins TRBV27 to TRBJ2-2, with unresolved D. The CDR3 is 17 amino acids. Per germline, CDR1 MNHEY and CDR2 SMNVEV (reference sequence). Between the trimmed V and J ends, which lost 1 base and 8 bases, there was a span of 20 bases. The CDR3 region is CASSLYSWTPGPGELFF. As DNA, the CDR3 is TGTGCCAGCAGTTTATATTCTTGGACCCCAGGCCCGGGGGAGCTGTTTTTT.

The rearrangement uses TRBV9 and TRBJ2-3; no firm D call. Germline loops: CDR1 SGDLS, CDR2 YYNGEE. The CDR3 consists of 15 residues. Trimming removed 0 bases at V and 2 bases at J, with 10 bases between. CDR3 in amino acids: CASSVAQGDTDTQYF. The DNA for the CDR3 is TGTGCCAGCAGCGTAGCTCAAGGTGACACAGATACGCAGTATTTT.

CDR3: CASSLSGGNSNYGYTF. The CDR3 DNA sequence: TGCGCCAGCAGCTTGTCAGGGGGCAACTCTAACTATGGCTACACCTTC. J is TRBJ1-2 and V is TRBV5-1; 8 positions agree with TRBD1. This CDR3 contains 16 residues. V shed 1 base, J shed 0 bases, and the junction held 5 bases outside the gene matches. Germline CDR1 SGHRS, CDR2 YFSETQ.

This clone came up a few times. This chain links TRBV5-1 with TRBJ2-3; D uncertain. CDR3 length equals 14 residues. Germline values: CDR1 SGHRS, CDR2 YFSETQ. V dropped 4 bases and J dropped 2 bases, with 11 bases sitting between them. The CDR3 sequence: CASSPTDSTDTQYF. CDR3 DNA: TGCGCCAGCAGCCCCACTGACTCCACAGATACGCAGTATTTT.